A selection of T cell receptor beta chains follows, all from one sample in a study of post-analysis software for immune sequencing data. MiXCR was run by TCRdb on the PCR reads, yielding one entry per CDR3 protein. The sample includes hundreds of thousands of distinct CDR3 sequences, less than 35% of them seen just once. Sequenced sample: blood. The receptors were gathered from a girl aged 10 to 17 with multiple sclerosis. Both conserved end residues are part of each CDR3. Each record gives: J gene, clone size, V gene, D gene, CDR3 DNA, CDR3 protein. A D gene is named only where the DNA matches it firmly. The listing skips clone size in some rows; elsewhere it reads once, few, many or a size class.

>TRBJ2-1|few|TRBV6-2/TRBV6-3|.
TGTGCCAGCAGTTTTTGGGACTCGTCCTACAATGAGCAGTTCTTC
CASSFWDSSYNEQFF
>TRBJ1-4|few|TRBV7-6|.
TGTGCCAGCAGCCTTGGAGCCCCGAGGGAAAAACTGTTTTTT
CASSLGAPREKLFF
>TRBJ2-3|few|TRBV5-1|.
TGCGCCAGCAGCCCACTCGAGTCCGATACGCAGTATTTT
CASSPLESDTQYF
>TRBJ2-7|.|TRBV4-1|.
TGCGCCAGCAGCCCAGGACGTCCGATCCCCAACGAGCAGTACTTC
CASSPGRPIPNEQYF
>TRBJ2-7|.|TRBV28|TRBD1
TGTGCCAGCAGTCCGACAGGGTGGTGGGAGTACTTC
CASSPTGWWEYF
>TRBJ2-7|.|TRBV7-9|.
TGTGCCAGCAGCTTAAGCTGGGAGCAGTACTTC
CASSLSWEQYF
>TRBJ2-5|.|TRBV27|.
TGTGCCAGCAGTTTATCGGCAGGGACGTACAGGGAGACCCAGTACTTC
CASSLSAGTYRETQYF
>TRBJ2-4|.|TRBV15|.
TGTGCCACCAGCAGAGATACGGTGGCCAAAAACATTCAGTACTTC
CATSRDTVAKNIQYF
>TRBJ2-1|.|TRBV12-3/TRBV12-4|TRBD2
TGTGCCAGCAGTTCTAGCGGGGAAAGGTACAATGAGCAGTTCTTC
CASSSSGERYNEQFF
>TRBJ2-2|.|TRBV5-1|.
TGCGCCAGCAGCCCCAGGGGCACTGGGGAGCTGTTTTTT
CASSPRGTGELFF
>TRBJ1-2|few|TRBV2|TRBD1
TGTGCCAGCGTTTCGCCCGGACAGGAAAAGGATGGCTACACCTTC
CASVSPGQEKDGYTF
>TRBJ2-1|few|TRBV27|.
TGTGCCAGCAGTCCGGGGACACGCTACAATGAGCAGTTCTTC
CASSPGTRYNEQFF
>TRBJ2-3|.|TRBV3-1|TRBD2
TGTGCCAGCAGCCAACCTACTAGCGGGGGCCCGACAGATACGCAGTATTTT
CASSQPTSGGPTDTQYF
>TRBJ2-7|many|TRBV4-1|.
TGCGCCAGCAGCCAAGATTGGGACGCCTACGAGCAGTACTTC
CASSQDWDAYEQYF
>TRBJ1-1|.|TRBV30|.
TGTGTCTGGATAAGGCTTCGGAGGCCAGCTTTCTTT
CVWIRLRRPAFF
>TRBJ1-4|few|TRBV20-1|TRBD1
TGCAGTGCTAGAGGGACAGGCGAAGCAACTAATGAAAAACTGTTTTTT
CSARGTGEATNEKLFF
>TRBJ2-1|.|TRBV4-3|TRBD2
TGCGCCAGCAGCCAAGATTATAGCGGGGGGGCCAATGAGCAGTTCTTC
CASSQDYSGGANEQFF
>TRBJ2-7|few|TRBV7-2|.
TGTGCCAGCAGCATGGGGAGAGAGCAGTACTTC
CASSMGREQYF
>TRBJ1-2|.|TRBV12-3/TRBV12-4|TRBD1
TGTGCCAGCAGACTGGGACAGGGACATGGCTACACCTTC
CASRLGQGHGYTF
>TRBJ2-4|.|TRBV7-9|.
TGTGCCAGCAGCTTTCAGGGCCTTCAGGACATTCAGTACTTC
CASSFQGLQDIQYF